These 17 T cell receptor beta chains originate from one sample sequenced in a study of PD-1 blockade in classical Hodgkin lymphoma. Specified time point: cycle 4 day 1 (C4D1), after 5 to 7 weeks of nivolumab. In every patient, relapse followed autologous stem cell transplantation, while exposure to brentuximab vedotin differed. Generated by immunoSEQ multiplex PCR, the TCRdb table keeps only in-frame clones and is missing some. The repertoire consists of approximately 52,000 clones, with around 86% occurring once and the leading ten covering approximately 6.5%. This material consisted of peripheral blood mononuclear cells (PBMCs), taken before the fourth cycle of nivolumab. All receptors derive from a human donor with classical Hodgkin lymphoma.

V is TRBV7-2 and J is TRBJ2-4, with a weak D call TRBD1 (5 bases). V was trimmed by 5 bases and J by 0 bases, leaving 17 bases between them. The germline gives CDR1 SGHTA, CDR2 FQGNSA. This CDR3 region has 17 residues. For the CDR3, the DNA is TGTGCCAGCAGCCCAGTGGCAGGGTGGGGAGCCAAAAACATTCAGTACTTC. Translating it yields CASSPVAGWGAKNIQYF.

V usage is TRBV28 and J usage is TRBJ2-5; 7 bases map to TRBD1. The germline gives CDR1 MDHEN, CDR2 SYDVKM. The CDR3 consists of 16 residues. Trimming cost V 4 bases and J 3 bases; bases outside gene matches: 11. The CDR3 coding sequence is TGTGCCAGCAGTTCGACCAACGGGGACAGAGAAGAGACCCAGTACTTC. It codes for CASSSTNGDREETQYF.

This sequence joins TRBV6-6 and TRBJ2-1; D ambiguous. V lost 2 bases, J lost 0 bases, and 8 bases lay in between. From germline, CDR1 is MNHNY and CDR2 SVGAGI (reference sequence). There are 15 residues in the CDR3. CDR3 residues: CASSYVGSSYNEQFF. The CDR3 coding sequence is TGTGCCAGCAGTTACGTGGGAAGCTCCTACAATGAGCAGTTCTTC.

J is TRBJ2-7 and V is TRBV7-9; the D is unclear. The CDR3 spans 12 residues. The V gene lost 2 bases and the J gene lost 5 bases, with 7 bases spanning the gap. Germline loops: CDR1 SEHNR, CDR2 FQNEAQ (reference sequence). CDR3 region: CASSLPSDEQYF. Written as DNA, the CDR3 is TGTGCCAGCAGCTTACCCAGCGACGAGCAGTACTTC.

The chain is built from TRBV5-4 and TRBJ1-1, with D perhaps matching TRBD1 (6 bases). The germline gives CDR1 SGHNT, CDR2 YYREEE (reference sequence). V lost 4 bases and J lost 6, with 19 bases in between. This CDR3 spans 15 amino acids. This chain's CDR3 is CASSNRGQPLPEAFF. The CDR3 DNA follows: TGTGCCAGCAGCAACCGTGGACAGCCCCTTCCTGAAGCTTTCTTT.

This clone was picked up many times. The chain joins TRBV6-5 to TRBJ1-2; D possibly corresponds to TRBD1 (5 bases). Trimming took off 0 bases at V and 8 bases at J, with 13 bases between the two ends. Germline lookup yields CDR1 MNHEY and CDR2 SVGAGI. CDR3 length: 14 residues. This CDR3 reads CASSYSTGGTGYTF. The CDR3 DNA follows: TGTGCCAGCAGTTACTCGACGGGGGGAACGGGCTACACCTTC.

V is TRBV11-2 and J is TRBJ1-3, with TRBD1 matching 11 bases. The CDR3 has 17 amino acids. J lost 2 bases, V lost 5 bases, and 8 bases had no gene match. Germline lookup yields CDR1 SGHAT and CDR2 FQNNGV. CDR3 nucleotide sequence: TGTGCCAGCAGCCCTCGGACAGGGGGCGCCGCTGGAAACACCATATATTTT. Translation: CASSPRTGGAAGNTIYF.

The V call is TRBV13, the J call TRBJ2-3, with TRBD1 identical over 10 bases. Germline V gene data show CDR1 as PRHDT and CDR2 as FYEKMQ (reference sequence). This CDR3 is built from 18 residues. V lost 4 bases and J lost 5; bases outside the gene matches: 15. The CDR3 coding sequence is TGTGCCAGCAGCTCATTCGGATTGACAGGGGGCGTTCAAGATACGCAGTATTTT. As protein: CASSSFGLTGGVQDTQYF. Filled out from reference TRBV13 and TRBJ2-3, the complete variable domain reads AAGVIQSPRHLIKEKRETATLKCYPIPRHDTVYWYQQGPGQDPQFLISFYEKMQSDKGSIPDRFSAQQFSDYHSELNMSSLELGDSALYFCASSSFGLTGGVQDTQYFGPGTRLTVL.

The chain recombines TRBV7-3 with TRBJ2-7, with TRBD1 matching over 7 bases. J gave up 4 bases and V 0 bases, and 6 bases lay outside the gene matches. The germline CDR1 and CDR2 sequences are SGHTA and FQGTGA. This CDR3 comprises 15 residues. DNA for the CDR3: TGTGCCAGCAGCTTAACAGGGGGCGCGGGTTACGAGCAGTACTTC. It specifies CASSLTGGAGYEQYF.

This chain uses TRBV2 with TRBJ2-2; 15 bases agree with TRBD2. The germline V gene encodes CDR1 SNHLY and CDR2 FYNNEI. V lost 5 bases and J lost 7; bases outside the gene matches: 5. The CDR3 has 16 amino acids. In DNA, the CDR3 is TGTGCCAGCAGTCGGACTAGCGGGAGGGCTGGCGGGGAGCTGTTTTTT. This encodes CASSRTSGRAGGELFF.

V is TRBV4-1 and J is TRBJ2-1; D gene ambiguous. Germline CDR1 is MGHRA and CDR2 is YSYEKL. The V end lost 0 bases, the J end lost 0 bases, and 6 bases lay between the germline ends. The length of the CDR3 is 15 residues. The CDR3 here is CASSQEGASYNEQFF. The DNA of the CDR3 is TGCGCCAGCAGCCAAGAGGGTGCCTCCTACAATGAGCAGTTCTTC.

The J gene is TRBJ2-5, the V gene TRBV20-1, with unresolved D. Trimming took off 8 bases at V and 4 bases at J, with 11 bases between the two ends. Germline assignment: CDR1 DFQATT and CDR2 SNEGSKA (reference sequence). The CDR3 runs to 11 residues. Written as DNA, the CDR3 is TGCAGTCCAAAGGACCGAGAGACCCAGTACTTC. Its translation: CSPKDRETQYF.

CDR3 in DNA: TGTGCCAGCAGCCCGCGGGTCACCGGGGAGCTGTTTTTT. It encodes CASSPRVTGELFF. The V call is TRBV7-3, the J call TRBJ2-2; D possibly corresponds to TRBD2 (5 bases). The CDR3 is 13 residues long. Germline CDR1 SGHTA, CDR2 FQGTGA. Trimming pared 5 bases from V and 4 bases from J, leaving 8 bases between. Filled out from reference TRBV7-3 and TRBJ2-2, the complete variable domain reads GAGVSQTPSNKVTEKGKYVELRCDPISGHTALYWYRQSLGQGPEFLIYFQGTGAADDSGLPNDRFFAVRPEGSVSTLKIQRTERGDSAVYLCASSPRVTGELFFGEGSRLTVL.

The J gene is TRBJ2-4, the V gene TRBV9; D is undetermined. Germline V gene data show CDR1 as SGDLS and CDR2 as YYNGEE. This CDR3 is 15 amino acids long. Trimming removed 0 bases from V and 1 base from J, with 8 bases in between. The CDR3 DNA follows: TGTGCCAGCAGCGTAGAAGGGTACGCCAAAAACATTCAGTACTTC. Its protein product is CASSVEGYAKNIQYF.

CDR3 sequence: CATSRDTAGFGEKLFF. In DNA form, the CDR3 reads TGTGCCACCAGCAGAGATACGGCAGGGTTTGGGGAAAAACTGTTTTTT. The J gene is TRBJ1-4, the V gene TRBV15; possible D gene TRBD1, 5 bases. Per germline, CDR1 LNHNV and CDR2 YYDKDF (reference sequence). The CDR3 is made up of 16 amino acids. V lost 0 bases and J 8 bases, leaving 16 bases between the germline ends.

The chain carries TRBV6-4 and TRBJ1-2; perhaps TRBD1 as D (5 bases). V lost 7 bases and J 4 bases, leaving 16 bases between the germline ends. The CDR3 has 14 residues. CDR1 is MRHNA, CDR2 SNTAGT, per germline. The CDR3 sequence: CASKVEAGSYGYTF. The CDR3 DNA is TGTGCCAGCAAGGTGGAAGCAGGGAGCTATGGCTACACCTTC.

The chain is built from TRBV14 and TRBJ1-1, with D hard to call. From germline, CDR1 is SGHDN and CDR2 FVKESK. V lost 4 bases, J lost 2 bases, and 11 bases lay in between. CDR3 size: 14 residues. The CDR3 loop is CASSPTLPNTEAFF. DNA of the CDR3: TGTGCCAGCAGCCCAACGTTACCCAACACTGAAGCTTTCTTT.